Shown below are 32 T cell receptor beta chains from a single sample sequenced in a study of control samples from healthy donors and cancer patients. Here immunoSEQ multiplex PCR was the method, and the copy in TCRdb shows in-frame clones only, minus some. The table lists 100,000 to 120,000 clones, approximately 88% of them singletons, with roughly 4% in the top ten. Sequenced input: PBMCs. Every receptor here comes from an older woman with lung cancer.

The chain recombines TRBV30 with TRBJ1-4; 12 nucleotides align to TRBD1. This CDR3 contains 19 residues. Germline V lookup: CDR1 GTSNPN, CDR2 SVGIG (reference sequence). J gave up 2 bases and V 0 bases, and 10 bases lay outside the gene matches. CDR3 in DNA: TGTGCCTGGAGTGTACGCCGCGGGACAGGGGGCCTCACTAATGAAAAACTGTTTTTT. Residues: CAWSVRRGTGGLTNEKLFF.

This sequence joins TRBV27 and TRBJ2-7, with 9 bases fitting TRBD1. CDR3 length: 14 amino acids. Germline CDR1 reads MNHEY; CDR2 reads SMNVEV (reference sequence). Unmatched junction bases numbered 17, after V lost 7 bases and J lost 13 bases. CDR3 coding DNA: TGTGCCAGCAAAACAGGGGGCGAATTCTACCGATCCTACTTC. Residues: CASKTGGEFYRSYF.

For this clone: The same CDR3 is also encoded by other DNA sequences in this sample. This chain uses TRBV15 with TRBJ1-1; D uncertain. CDR1 is LNHNV, CDR2 YYDKDF, per germline (reference sequence). The CDR3 is made up of 14 amino acids. The V and J ends lost 0 bases and 1 base respectively, with 6 bases between them. The CDR3 loop reads CATSRDRGNTEAFF. The CDR3 nucleotides read TGTGCCACCAGCAGAGATCGTGGGAACACTGAAGCTTTCTTT.

The gene calls are TRBV29-1 and TRBJ1-1, with 7 bases aligning to TRBD1. Germline trimming cut 0 bases from V and 2 bases from J; bases unmatched to any gene: 9. The V gene's germline CDR1 is SQVTM and CDR2 ANQGSEA. The CDR3 covers 16 residues. The CDR3 DNA reads TGCAGCGTTGAAGAGACAGGGCGTGGGGATAACACTGAAGCTTTCTTT. It yields the protein CSVEETGRGDNTEAFF.

The J gene is TRBJ1-5, the V gene TRBV10-3; D might be TRBD1 (5 bases). This CDR3 is 15 amino acids long. V dropped 3 bases and J dropped 2 bases, with 11 bases sitting between them. The germline CDR1 and CDR2 sequences are ENHRY and SYGVKD. The CDR3 region has the DNA TGTGCCATCAGTGACGGCCTAGGGGGCAATCAGCCCCAGCATTTT. Translated, it gives CAISDGLGGNQPQHF.

The V and J genes are TRBV19 and TRBJ1-2, with TRBD1 identical over 9 bases. The CDR3 has 14 amino acids. Germline CDR1 is LNHDA and CDR2 is SQIVND (reference sequence). V dropped 7 bases and J dropped 2; count of bases not matched to a gene: 5. The CDR3 here is CASTGTGRNYGYTF. The CDR3, as DNA: TGTGCCAGTACTGGGACAGGGAGGAACTATGGCTACACCTTC.

This sequence joins TRBV2 and TRBJ2-7, with 12 positions matching TRBD1. V shed 8 bases, J shed 6 bases, and the junction held 5 bases outside the gene matches. CDR3 length: 13 amino acids. Per germline, CDR1 SNHLY and CDR2 FYNNEI. The CDR3 is CASGTGGRGEQYF. DNA of the CDR3: TGTGCCAGCGGGACAGGGGGCCGGGGCGAGCAGTACTTC.

The V and J genes are TRBV10-3 and TRBJ2-1; D may be TRBD1 or TRBD2 (5 bases each). V dropped 1 base and J dropped 10 bases, with 11 bases sitting between them. This CDR3 contains 13 residues. Germline assignment: CDR1 ENHRY and CDR2 SYGVKD. The chain's CDR3 is CAISEFEGQEQFF. The CDR3 bases are TGTGCCATCAGTGAGTTTGAGGGGCAGGAGCAGTTCTTC.

The genes are TRBV9 and TRBJ1-2; 11 bases are shared with TRBD1. The CDR3 totals 15 residues. The germline V gene has CDR1 SGDLS and CDR2 YYNGEE. The ends lost 0 bases at V and 8 bases at J; junction bases unmatched: 6. The CDR3 DNA follows: TGTGCCAGCAGCGTAGCACCGGGACAGGGGGAGGGCTACACCTTC. This translates into CASSVAPGQGEGYTF.

This chain joins TRBV2 and TRBJ2-5; 12 bases are shared with TRBD2. V lost 6 bases and J lost 4; bases outside the gene matches: 6. This CDR3 comprises 15 residues. Germline values: CDR1 SNHLY, CDR2 FYNNEI. The CDR3 nucleotides are TGTGCCAGCAGGGACGGACTAGCGGGAATAGAGACCCAGTACTTC. Protein: CASRDGLAGIETQYF.

The CDR3, as DNA: TGTGCCAGCAGCTTAGTGAGGGACCAACAAGAGACCCAGTACTTC. This gives the protein CASSLVRDQQETQYF. The chain combines TRBV11-3 with TRBJ2-5, with D perhaps being TRBD1 or TRBD2 (5 bases each). The CDR3 is 15 amino acids. Trimming took off 1 base at V and 2 bases at J, with 11 bases between the two ends. Germline V gives CDR1 SGHNT, CDR2 YENEEA.

The CDR3: CASSHGTTPWETQYF. The CDR3 DNA reads TGTGCCAGCAGCCATGGGACAACCCCGTGGGAGACCCAGTACTTC. The genes are TRBV16 and TRBJ2-5; TRBD1 is a possible D gene (6 bases). CDR1 is KGHSY, CDR2 FQNENV, per germline. Between the trimmed V and J ends, which lost 3 bases and 5 bases, there was a span of 16 bases. The CDR3 length is 15 residues.

The chain has TRBV18 and TRBJ2-7; D ambiguous. The CDR3 is 15 residues long. From germline, CDR1 is KGHSH and CDR2 LQKENI. V lost 0 bases, J lost 0 bases, and 9 bases lay in between. The CDR3 coding sequence is TGTGCCAGCTCACCACCCATTGGCGGCTCCTACGAGCAGTACTTC. Residues: CASSPPIGGSYEQYF.

The table lists this clone with a count of one. The chain links TRBV7-3 to TRBJ2-1, with D perhaps given as TRBD1 or TRBD2 (5 bases each). This CDR3 spans 16 amino acids. V gave up 5 bases and J gave up 2 bases, with 16 bases separating them. Germline values: CDR1 SGHTA, CDR2 FQGTGA. CDR3 nucleotides: TGTGCCAGCAGCCCCACCCCCCGGGGCCCCTACAATGAGCAGTTCTTC. Translating it yields CASSPTPRGPYNEQFF.

The J gene is TRBJ1-3, the V gene TRBV7-2, with D perhaps matching TRBD1 (6 bases). The V end lost 6 bases, the J end lost 0 bases, and 15 bases lay between the germline ends. Per germline, CDR1 SGHTA and CDR2 FQGNSA. The CDR3 totals 16 residues. For the CDR3, the DNA is TGTGCCAGCAGTCGATACAGGGTGAGCTCTGGAAACACCATATATTTT. It translates to CASSRYRVSSGNTIYF.

The chain combines TRBV21-1 with TRBJ1-5; the DNA was not compared with TRBD1, the D call given in the table. TRBV21-1 is assigned pseudogene status. The CDR3 length is 14 residues. DNA for the CDR3: TGTGCCAGCACCTCTCGACAGTCCAATCAGCCCCAGCATTTT. The encoded protein is CASTSRQSNQPQHF.

The V and J genes are TRBV6-5 and TRBJ1-4; D remains unclear. The CDR3 extends over 11 amino acids. V was shortened by 7 bases and J by 4 bases, with 4 bases between the two germline ends. Germline assignment: CDR1 MNHEY and CDR2 SVGAGI. DNA for the CDR3: TGTGCCAGCACCGTTAATGAAAAACTGTTTTTT. It specifies CASTVNEKLFF.

The sample holds many counts of this clone. This chain connects TRBV7-2 to TRBJ1-2; D gene ambiguous. V lost 2 bases and J lost 5, with 6 bases in between. Per the germline V gene, CDR1 is SGHTA and CDR2 is FQGNSA. This CDR3 has 12 residues. CDR3: CASSLRSYGYTF. For the CDR3, the DNA is TGTGCCAGCAGCTTACGAAGTTATGGCTACACCTTC.

The CDR3 nucleotides are TGTGCCAGCAGCTTAGAGGCGGCAAACTCTGGAAACACCATATATTTT. Translated, it gives CASSLEAANSGNTIYF. The V and J genes are TRBV7-2 and TRBJ1-3; no reliable D call. V lost 1 base and J lost 0, with 10 bases in between. The germline gives CDR1 SGHTA, CDR2 FQGNSA. This CDR3 is 16 amino acids long.

This sequence joins TRBV9 and TRBJ1-4; 10 bases fit TRBD1. Trimming removed 3 bases from V and 8 bases from J; junction bases left unmatched: 1. Germline V lookup: CDR1 SGDLS, CDR2 YYNGEE. The CDR3 is made up of 13 amino acids. This chain's CDR3 is CASSGTGGEKLFF. CDR3 coding DNA: TGTGCCAGCAGCGGGACAGGGGGAGAAAAACTGTTTTTT.

The rearrangement uses TRBV18 and TRBJ2-7, with TRBD1 as a possible D gene (5 bases). The V gene lost 0 bases and the J gene lost 1 base, with 10 bases spanning the gap. This CDR3 has 15 amino acids. Germline V gene sequence: CDR1 KGHSH, CDR2 LQKENI. The CDR3 DNA reads as TGTGCCAGCTCACCACCTACAGGCCTTTCCTACGAGCAGTACTTC. This sequence encodes CASSPPTGLSYEQYF.

This chain connects TRBV24-1 to TRBJ2-5; 8 bases map to TRBD2. Germline values: CDR1 KGHDR, CDR2 SFDVKD. The CDR3 runs 15 residues. V was clipped by 12 bases and J by 1 base; unmatched bases: 12. This chain's CDR3 is CASSDAGGRQETQYF. CDR3 sequence (DNA): TGTGCCTCCTCGGATGCGGGAGGACGCCAAGAGACCCAGTACTTC.

This chain joins TRBV27 and TRBJ2-1; D may be TRBD2 (6 bases). Germline lookup yields CDR1 MNHEY and CDR2 SMNVEV (reference sequence). The CDR3 consists of 14 residues. The V gene lost 2 bases and the J gene lost 1 base, with 6 bases spanning the gap. The CDR3 DNA sequence: TGTGCCAGCAGTTTAGCGGGATCCTACAATGAGCAGTTCTTC. Translation gives CASSLAGSYNEQFF.

CDR3 coding DNA: TGTGCCAGCAGCCCGTCGCAACAGGGGGCGAGACGTAGCACAGATACGCAGTATTTT. Translated: CASSPSQQGARRSTDTQYF. The chain links TRBV7-3 to TRBJ2-3; 9 bases are shared with TRBD1. Per germline, CDR1 SGHTA and CDR2 FQGTGA. The trim removed 5 bases at V and 0 bases at J, leaving 15 bases unmatched. The CDR3 has 19 residues.

The chain links TRBV5-1 to TRBJ1-2; a possible D gene is TRBD1 (5 bases). The germline CDR1 and CDR2 sequences are SGHRS and YFSETQ. The length of the CDR3 is 15 residues. Trimming removed 4 bases from V and 0 bases from J, with 13 bases in between. CDR3 coding DNA: TGCGCCAGCAGCCCCGAGGGCAGGGCTAACTATGGCTACACCTTC. It translates to CASSPEGRANYGYTF.

The chain joins TRBV4-3 to TRBJ2-5; 9 bases are shared with TRBD1. The CDR3 covers 16 residues. V lost 4 bases, J lost 3 bases, and 9 bases stayed unmatched. The V gene's germline CDR1 is LGHNA and CDR2 YSLEER. CDR3 in DNA: TGCGCCAGCAGCCCCCGGACAGGGGCCCCCGAAGAGACCCAGTACTTC. Translation gives CASSPRTGAPEETQYF.

The chain combines TRBV6-5 with TRBJ1-1, with D perhaps matching TRBD1 (6 bases). The germline V gene has CDR1 MNHEY and CDR2 SVGAGI. V lost 6 bases and J lost 3, with 17 bases in between. This CDR3 region has 15 residues. CDR3 amino acids: CASSSLQGVDTEAFF. CDR3 coding DNA: TGTGCCAGCAGCTCTTTACAGGGAGTGGACACTGAAGCTTTCTTT.

This chain's CDR3 is CASSLHRGEGKLFF. DNA for the CDR3: TGCGCCAGCAGCTTGCATCGGGGGGAGGGAAAACTGTTTTTT. The chain is built from TRBV5-1 and TRBJ1-4; weak D call: TRBD1 (5 bases). Per germline, CDR1 SGHRS and CDR2 YFSETQ. The CDR3 totals 14 residues. V was trimmed by 1 base and J by 10 bases, leaving 14 bases between them.

The chain recombines TRBV12-3 or TRBV12-4 with TRBJ2-1; a possible D gene is TRBD2 (5 bases). The CDR3 is made up of 12 amino acids. Trimming stripped 6 bases from V and 5 bases from J, with 8 bases between. The CDR3 is CASSWGDNEQFF. The CDR3 DNA reads TGTGCCAGCAGCTGGGGAGACAATGAGCAGTTCTTC.

The chain carries TRBV24-1 and TRBJ2-1, with unresolved D. Deletions cut 3 bases from V and 6 bases from J, with 5 bases between. This CDR3 is built from 12 residues. CDR1 and CDR2 (germline): KGHDR, SFDVKD. The CDR3 loop reads CATSDRRNEQFF. The CDR3 bases are TGTGCCACCAGTGATCGACGCAATGAGCAGTTCTTC.

In DNA form, the CDR3 reads TGTGCCAGCAGCCCCAACATGGGGGGGGCGCGAATGTGGACTGAAGCTTTCTTT. Translating gives CASSPNMGGARMWTEAFF. The chain links TRBV7-2 to TRBJ1-1; D is perhaps TRBD1 (6 bases). The ends were cut back, 5 bases at V and 5 bases at J, with 27 bases in the middle. Germline loops: CDR1 SGHTA, CDR2 FQGNSA. This CDR3 region has 18 residues.

The J gene is TRBJ2-7, the V gene TRBV28, with D unresolved. V was pared by 6 bases and J by 7 bases, with 10 bases between. Germline values: CDR1 MDHEN, CDR2 SYDVKM. The CDR3 sequence is 11 residues long. DNA of the CDR3: TGTGCCAGCAGCACAGAACAAGAGCAGTACTTC. As protein: CASSTEQEQYF.